These 32 T cell receptor beta chains originate from one sample sequenced in a study of blood T cell repertoires in COVID-19. Method: immunoSEQ multiplex PCR; TCRdb's copy keeps in-frame clones and lacks some. The sample contains just under 80,000 clones, roughly 80% of which appear only once. Sequenced sample: peripheral blood. The receptors here all came from a woman between 65 and 79 years old with acute or convalescent COVID-19.

This CDR3 is CASSLLGNTGELFF. The CDR3 DNA sequence: TGTGCCAGCAGCTTGCTAGGAAACACCGGGGAGCTGTTTTTT. The V and J genes are TRBV7-3 and TRBJ2-2; unclear D gene. The ends were cut back, 3 bases at V and 2 bases at J, with 7 bases in the middle. CDR3 length equals 14 residues. CDR1 is SGHTA, CDR2 FQGTGA, per germline. Full variable domain (remainder filled in from reference TRBV7-3 and TRBJ2-2): GAGVSQTPSNKVTEKGKYVELRCDPISGHTALYWYRQSLGQGPEFLIYFQGTGAADDSGLPNDRFFAVRPEGSVSTLKIQRTERGDSAVYLCASSLLGNTGELFFGEGSRLTVL.

This clone has at least ten counts. The chain has TRBV7-9 and TRBJ1-4; D ambiguous. Trimming stripped 1 base from V and 6 bases from J, with 9 bases between. Germline V gene sequence: CDR1 SEHNR, CDR2 FQNEAQ (reference sequence). There are 14 residues in the CDR3. This chain's CDR3 is CASSLGWGDEKLFF. The CDR3 DNA reads as TGTGCCAGCAGCTTAGGTTGGGGAGATGAAAAACTGTTTTTT. Using reference TRBV7-9 and TRBJ1-4 for the parts outside the CDR3, the full variable domain is DTGVSQNPRHKITKRGQNVTFRCDPISEHNRLYWYRQTLGQGPEFLTYFQNEAQLEKSRLLSDRFSAERPKGSFSTLEIQRTEQGDSAMYLCASSLGWGDEKLFFGSGTQLSVL.

The V and J genes are TRBV10-3 and TRBJ2-3; tentative D call: TRBD2 (6 bases). CDR3 length: 15 amino acids. Germline values: CDR1 ENHRY, CDR2 SYGVKD. V was pared by 3 bases and J by 0 bases, with 10 bases between. In nucleotides, the CDR3 is TGTGCCATCAGTGACTCCGGGGGTAGCACAGATACGCAGTATTTT. Its translation: CAISDSGGSTDTQYF.

The V and J genes are TRBV7-2 and TRBJ1-2, with D perhaps matching TRBD1 (6 bases). Germline values: CDR1 SGHTA, CDR2 FQGNSA. V was shortened by 5 bases and J by 0 bases, with 19 bases between the two germline ends. The CDR3 covers 17 residues. This CDR3 reads CASSLRLGGGANYGYTF. In DNA form, the CDR3 reads TGTGCCAGCAGCCTCCGTTTGGGGGGGGGCGCTAACTATGGCTACACCTTC. Variable domain in full (rest from reference TRBV7-2 and TRBJ1-2): GAGVSQSPSNKVTEKGKDVELRCDPISGHTALYWYRQSLGQGLEFLIYFQGNSAPDKSGLPSDRFSAERTGGSVSTLTIQRTQQEDSAVYLCASSLRLGGGANYGYTFGSGTRLTVV.

The chain has TRBV20-1 and TRBJ2-1; 9 bases align to TRBD1. The CDR3 consists of 15 residues. Germline assignment: CDR1 DFQATT and CDR2 SNEGSKA (reference sequence). The J segment lost 9 bases and the V segment lost 3 bases, leaving 12 bases of the junction unmatched. The chain's CDR3 is CSASEPGQGLSEQFF. The CDR3 DNA follows: TGCAGTGCTAGTGAACCGGGACAGGGTCTCAGTGAGCAGTTCTTC.

The J gene is TRBJ1-2, the V gene TRBV30; D remains ambiguous. CDR3 size: 12 residues. Germline V CDR1 and CDR2: GTSNPN, SVGIG (reference sequence). V shed 2 bases and J shed 7 bases, with 11 bases lying between them. CDR3 amino acids: CAWSLGVGGYTF. The CDR3 nucleotides read TGTGCCTGGAGTCTCGGAGTCGGTGGCTACACCTTC.

The CDR3 sequence: CASSPRPLGSPLHF. CDR3 sequence (DNA): TGTGCCAGCAGCCCCAGACCCCTCGGGTCACCCCTCCACTTT. The rearrangement uses TRBV9 and TRBJ1-6; no definite D call. The CDR3 consists of 14 residues. V lost 4 bases to trimming and J lost 10 bases, with 15 bases between them. Germline V gene sequence: CDR1 SGDLS, CDR2 YYNGEE.

This chain links TRBV14 with TRBJ2-1; D remains unclear. This CDR3 contains 18 residues. Trimming shortened V by 1 base and J by 0 bases, and 16 bases separated the two germline ends. Germline assignment: CDR1 SGHDN and CDR2 FVKESK. CDR3 DNA: TGTGCCAGCAGCCAAGTTCGGTTAGCCTCTAGCTCCTACAATGAGCAGTTCTTC. Protein sequence: CASSQVRLASSSYNEQFF.

The rearrangement joins TRBV14 to TRBJ1-1; 10 bases fit TRBD1. Germline V gene sequence: CDR1 SGHDN, CDR2 FVKESK. V lost 5 bases and J lost 5; bases outside the gene matches: 11. This CDR3 is built from 16 residues. The CDR3 here is CASSGPGTGVRTEAFF. CDR3 nucleotides: TGTGCCAGCAGCGGACCCGGGACAGGGGTTAGAACTGAAGCTTTCTTT.

The chain links TRBV20-1 to TRBJ2-7; TRBD1 aligns across 7 bases. V shed 6 bases and J 3 bases; nucleotides not matched to a gene: 2. Germline CDR1 DFQATT, CDR2 SNEGSKA (reference sequence). The CDR3 is made up of 11 amino acids. The CDR3 protein is CSAGDSYEQYF. The CDR3 DNA reads as TGCAGTGCAGGGGACAGCTACGAGCAGTACTTC.

V and J are TRBV11-2 and TRBJ1-4; D remains unclear. Germline CDR1 is SGHAT and CDR2 is FQNNGV. V shed 0 bases and J shed 7 bases, with 12 bases lying between them. This CDR3 is built from 15 residues. The CDR3: CASSLDRRRREKLFF. The DNA of the CDR3 is TGTGCCAGCAGCTTAGATCGGAGGCGTCGTGAAAAACTGTTTTTT.

The J gene is TRBJ1-3, the V gene TRBV30, with D uncertain. Germline lookup yields CDR1 GTSNPN and CDR2 SVGIG (reference sequence). This CDR3 is 11 amino acids long. V was cut by 8 bases and J by 0 bases, with 5 bases left in between. CDR3 loop: CASSSGNTIYF. CDR3 nucleotide sequence: TGTGCCAGTAGCTCTGGAAACACCATATATTTT.

V is TRBV5-1 and J is TRBJ2-2; TRBD1 agrees at 8 bases. The V and J ends lost 4 bases and 7 bases, in that order; junction bases with no gene match: 12. Looked up from germline, CDR1 is SGHRS and CDR2 is YFSETQ. The length of the CDR3 is 16 residues. CDR3 nucleotide sequence: TGCGCCAGCAGCCGACGGACAGGGAATGATGGCGGGGAGCTGTTTTTT. It is translated as CASSRRTGNDGGELFF.

The rearrangement links TRBV6-5 to TRBJ2-1; 9 nucleotides align to TRBD2. The CDR3 extends over 14 amino acids. The V gene end was trimmed by 5 bases and the J gene end by 8 bases; junction bases not matched to a gene: 7. Per the germline V gene, CDR1 is MNHEY and CDR2 is SVGAGI. The CDR3 sequence: CASSPSGIAHEQFF. CDR3 nucleotides: TGTGCCAGCAGTCCTAGCGGGATCGCCCATGAGCAGTTCTTC.

In this sample, this clone turned up a few times. This chain joins TRBV27 and TRBJ1-2; possible D gene TRBD1, 6 bases. The V and J ends lost 4 bases and 5 bases respectively, with 20 bases between them. CDR3 size: 16 residues. Germline values: CDR1 MNHEY, CDR2 SMNVEV (reference sequence). CDR3 region: CASSSGGTGTPYGYTF. In nucleotides, the CDR3 is TGTGCCAGCAGTTCGGGGGGAACCGGGACACCGTATGGCTACACCTTC.

The gene calls are TRBV2 and TRBJ1-2, with D uncertain. The V and J ends lost 5 bases and 4 bases respectively, with 8 bases between them. Germline CDR1 is SNHLY and CDR2 is FYNNEI. CDR3 size: 12 residues. CDR3 coding DNA: TGTGCCAGCAGTTTCGGGTTCTATGGCTACACCTTC. It yields the protein CASSFGFYGYTF.

There are a few counts of this clone. The chain is built from TRBV7-2 and TRBJ2-7, with D maybe TRBD2 (6 bases). This CDR3 has 12 residues. V gave up 5 bases and J gave up 12 bases, with 17 bases separating them. From germline, CDR1 is SGHTA and CDR2 FQGNSA. CDR3 amino acids: CASSPSGGRMYF. Here the CDR3 DNA reads TGTGCCAGCAGCCCCTCCGGGGGAAGGATGTACTTC.

V is TRBV7-9 and J is TRBJ1-2, with 9 bases that match TRBD1. The CDR3 has 13 residues. Trimming cost V 3 bases and J 5 bases; bases outside gene matches: 1. The germline V gene has CDR1 SEHNR and CDR2 FQNEAQ (reference sequence). CDR3 coding DNA: TGTGCCAGCAGCTTGGGACAGGGTTATGGCTACACCTTC. Translated, it gives CASSLGQGYGYTF.

The chain uses TRBV29-1 and TRBJ2-1; 10 bases match TRBD2. Germline V gene sequence: CDR1 SQVTM, CDR2 ANQGSEA. With V trimmed by 5 bases and J by 9 bases, 13 bases remained unmatched. CDR3 length: 15 residues. The CDR3 loop is CSVHGLAGDAGEQFF. CDR3 bases: TGCAGCGTTCACGGGCTAGCGGGAGATGCGGGTGAGCAGTTCTTC.

This chain uses TRBV9 with TRBJ2-1, with D maybe TRBD1 (7 bases). Germline CDR1 is SGDLS and CDR2 is YYNGEE. The CDR3 consists of 17 residues. The ends were cut back, 4 bases at V and 5 bases at J, with 22 bases in the middle. The CDR3 DNA reads as TGTGCCAGCAGCCATCTACCGACAGGGAGGAGTAACAATGAGCAGTTCTTC. Protein: CASSHLPTGRSNNEQFF.

CDR3 in DNA: TGTGCCAGTAGTCCCCAAAATTTTAATTCACCCCTCCACTTT. Protein: CASSPQNFNSPLHF. J is TRBJ1-6 and V is TRBV19; D ambiguous. This CDR3 has 14 residues. Per germline, CDR1 LNHDA and CDR2 SQIVND (reference sequence). Deletions cut 5 bases from V and 6 bases from J, with 11 bases between.

This sequence joins TRBV5-4 and TRBJ2-3, with a possible D match to TRBD2 (7 bases). The CDR3 is 15 amino acids. V was trimmed by 0 bases and J by 4 bases, leaving 12 bases between them. CDR1 SGHNT and CDR2 YYREEE come from the germline V gene (reference sequence). This chain's CDR3 is CASSLDQGRADTQYF. CDR3 in DNA: TGTGCCAGCAGCTTGGATCAGGGGAGGGCAGATACGCAGTATTTT. The complete variable domain, with remaining parts taken from reference TRBV5-4 and TRBJ2-3, reads ETGVTQSPTHLIKTRGQQVTLRCSSQSGHNTVSWYQQALGQGPQFIFQYYREEENGRGNFPPRFSGLQFPNYSSELNVNALELDDSALYLCASSLDQGRADTQYFGPGTRLTVL.

The chain combines TRBV10-3 with TRBJ2-3; the match to TRBD1 covers 9 bases. Germline V gene data show CDR1 as ENHRY and CDR2 as SYGVKD. J gave up 2 bases and V 6 bases, and 6 bases lay outside the gene matches. The CDR3 consists of 15 residues. For the CDR3, the DNA is TGTGCCATCAGCTGGGGGACAGGGAACACAGATACGCAGTATTTT. It codes for CAISWGTGNTDTQYF.

The rearrangement uses TRBV29-1 and TRBJ2-5, with 12 positions matching TRBD2. V lost 5 bases and J lost 2; bases outside the gene matches: 9. Per germline, CDR1 SQVTM and CDR2 ANQGSEA. This CDR3 region has 16 residues. CDR3 DNA sequence: TGCAGCGTTTCCGGACTAGCGGGACCTCTTCAAGAGACCCAGTACTTC. Translation: CSVSGLAGPLQETQYF.

The rearrangement uses TRBV11-2 and TRBJ2-1; D may be TRBD1 (6 bases). CDR3 size: 13 residues. Germline V gene data show CDR1 as SGHAT and CDR2 as FQNNGV. Deletions cut 0 bases from V and 7 bases from J, with 7 bases between. The CDR3, as DNA: TGTGCCAGCAGCTTAGACAGGGGAAATGAGCAGTTCTTC. This encodes CASSLDRGNEQFF. Filled out from reference TRBV11-2 and TRBJ2-1, the complete variable domain reads EAGVAQSPRYKIIEKRQSVAFWCNPISGHATLYWYQQILGQGPKLLIQFQNNGVVDDSQLPKDRFSAERLKGVDSTLKIQPAKLEDSAVYLCASSLDRGNEQFFGPGTRLTVL.

A few counts support this clone. This chain joins TRBV30 and TRBJ2-3, with 7 bases matching TRBD1. The V gene end was trimmed by 2 bases and the J gene end by 4 bases; junction bases not matched to a gene: 6. CDR3 length equals 14 residues. Per the germline V gene, CDR1 is GTSNPN and CDR2 is SVGIG (reference sequence). CDR3 nucleotides: TGTGCCTGGAGTAAGGGGGCAGGGGCAGATACGCAGTATTTT. Translating gives CAWSKGAGADTQYF.

This sequence joins TRBV5-1 and TRBJ2-5; no clear D. This CDR3 contains 12 residues. Germline loops: CDR1 SGHRS, CDR2 YFSETQ. V was pared by 1 base and J by 5 bases, with 6 bases between. The chain's CDR3 is CASSLSRETQYF. The CDR3 bases are TGCGCCAGCAGCTTGAGTCGGGAGACCCAGTACTTC. Together with reference TRBV5-1 and TRBJ2-5, the CDR3 gives the full variable domain: KAGVTQTPRYLIKTRGQQVTLSCSPISGHRSVSWYQQTPGQGLQFLFEYFSETQRNKGNFPGRFSGRQFSNSRSEMNVSTLELGDSALYLCASSLSRETQYFGPGTRLLVL.

V is TRBV28 and J is TRBJ1-2; 7 bases fit TRBD1. V dropped 6 bases and J dropped 6; count of bases not matched to a gene: 10. Germline loops: CDR1 MDHEN, CDR2 SYDVKM. The CDR3 is 14 residues long. The CDR3 is CASSPGHRGNGYTF. CDR3 DNA: TGTGCCAGCAGCCCGGGTCACAGGGGAAATGGCTACACCTTC.

This sequence joins TRBV2 and TRBJ2-1; 10 positions match TRBD2. This CDR3 comprises 15 residues. Germline trimming cut 2 bases from V and 6 bases from J; bases unmatched to any gene: 4. In germline, CDR1 is SNHLY, CDR2 FYNNEI. The CDR3 protein is CASSEIAGGSNEQFF. CDR3 nucleotide sequence: TGTGCCAGCAGTGAAATAGCGGGAGGCTCCAATGAGCAGTTCTTC. The entire variable domain, with the rest obtained from reference TRBV2 and TRBJ2-1, is as follows: EPEVTQTPSHQVTQMGQEVILRCVPISNHLYFYWYRQILGQKVEFLVSFYNNEISEKSEIFDDQFSVERPDGSNFTLKIRSTKLEDSAMYFCASSEIAGGSNEQFFGPGTRLTVL.

The chain combines TRBV3-1 (or the pseudogene TRBV3-2) with TRBJ1-3; unclear D gene. Germline V lookup: CDR1 LGHDT, CDR2 YNNKEL (reference sequence). The CDR3 runs to 15 residues. The V and J ends lost 3 bases and 3 bases respectively, with 12 bases between them. The CDR3 loop reads CASSHPRTLGNTIYF. CDR3 in DNA: TGTGCCAGCAGCCATCCCCGGACTCTTGGAAACACCATATATTTT.

The chain carries TRBV5-8 and TRBJ1-1; 7 nucleotides agree with TRBD1. Germline V gene data show CDR1 as SGHTS and CDR2 as YDEGEE. The V and J ends lost 3 bases and 4 bases, in that order; junction bases with no gene match: 3. The CDR3 loop spans 13 amino acids. The CDR3 bases are TGTGCCAGCAGCTCCCAGGGGGGCACTGAAGCTTTCTTT. Its protein product is CASSSQGGTEAFF.

This rearrangement joins TRBV7-2 to TRBJ1-2; the match to TRBD1 covers 9 bases. The CDR3 spans 17 residues. Unmatched junction bases numbered 13, after V lost 4 bases and J lost 4 bases. Germline CDR1 SGHTA, CDR2 FQGNSA. CDR3 bases: TGTGCCAGCAGCTCCTCGGGACAGGGCGGCAGAGGCTATGGCTACACCTTC. It codes for CASSSSGQGGRGYGYTF.